This T cell receptor (beta chain) is from a study of shared clonotypes between healthy human individuals. Naive CD8 isolation took CD45RO-negative cells positively selected for CCR7 and excluded terminally differentiated effector memory CD45RA+ cells. The germline gives CDR1 SGHAT, CDR2 FQNNGV. The CDR3 totals 15 residues. Trimming left V 5 bases short and J 5 bases short, with 19 bases between. In replicate PCRs of sorted subsets, 150 to 200 ng DNA, roughly 31,000 T cell genomes, was used. Generated by immunoSEQ multiplex PCR, the TCRdb table keeps only in-frame clones and is missing some. The sample yields about 2.1 million clones, just under 95% seen once.

The clonotype was recovered from a young man in good health. Some clones in this sample may be carry-over from other donors' samples. The sequencing sample was made of naive CD8+ T cells from PBMCs. The J gene is TRBJ2-7, the V gene TRBV11-2; D ambiguous. The CDR3 nucleotides are TGTGCCAGCAGCCCATTCCGGAAGGGCCACAACGAGCAGTACTTC. This encodes CASSPFRKGHNEQYF.